This T cell receptor (beta chain) was recovered during a study of cytomegalovirus exposure and HLA in healthy donors. Whole-study findings and limits: Using the classifier, cytomegalovirus status was reportedly diagnosed with high specificity and sensitivity. Relative to equally common others, HLA-associated TCR beta chains showed greater clonal expansion in a later analysis.

V was pared by 6 bases and J by 0 bases, with 11 bases between. CDR1 MNHEY and CDR2 SVGAGI come from the germline V gene. CDR3 size: 15 residues. As to this clone: Its antigen is undetermined.

The PCR employed 60 Vbeta primers together with 13 Jbeta primers. TCRdb's table, derived via immunoSEQ multiplex PCR, lists solely in-frame clones and lacks some. Here the sample spans hundreds of thousands of clones, roughly 80% being singletons. Each donor's status was that of a healthy bone marrow donor. The clonotype was recovered from a man younger than 40 in good health and CMV-seronegative. Sequencing used PBMCs. This chain links TRBV6-5 with TRBJ1-4, with a possible D match to TRBD1 (6 bases). Here the CDR3 DNA reads TGTGCCAGCAGAGGGGGGGTTGCAACTAATGAAAAACTGTTTTTT. Encoded protein: CASRGGVATNEKLFF.